A selection of T cell receptor beta chains follows, all from one sample in a study of cytomegalovirus exposure and HLA in healthy donors. Some clones are missing from TCRdb's copy, which holds only in-frame ones; the method was immunoSEQ multiplex PCR. The table shows fewer than 200,000 clones, with 80% occurring only once. The sample comprised PBMCs. The receptors originated from a boy younger than 18 in good health and CMV-seronegative. The CDR3 runs from the conserved cysteine through the conserved F or W. D genes are given only for firm matches.

length,D,V,CDR3
14,TRBD1,TRBV28,CASRLRTGGSTEHF
14,.,TRBV18,CASSGRTGRAEAFF
16,TRBD2,TRBV19,CASSSGLAGGLYEQYF
15,.,TRBV7-8,CASSLDGRRNQPQHF
17,TRBD2,TRBV19,CASSIEPTGLAANEQFF
13,.,TRBV4-2,CASSLQMNTEAFF
16,TRBD2,TRBV6-1,CASSAGTYAGAYEQYF
13,TRBD1,TRBV5-6,CASRPGTGLEQYF
14,TRBD1,TRBV30,CAWSVETGVTEAFF
13,.,TRBV5-6,CASSQDITMDYTF
21,.,TRBV4-3,CASSQQFRTQTLPYNTGELFF
14,.,TRBV5-6,CASSLTGSQETQYF
13,.,TRBV11-3,CASRGGLTGELFF
16,TRBD1,TRBV6-6,CASSRRDRDPNTEAFF
15,.,TRBV7-9,CSSSPSTMTVNRAFF
14,TRBD1,TRBV29-1,CSVNPGQGTDTQYF
14,.,TRBV2,CASTELRVNGELFF
13,TRBD1,TRBV29-1,CSSQGGIDYGYTF
14,TRBD2,TRBV29-1,CSVTTRGVPDTQYF
13,.,TRBV11-3,CASSFPSTDTQYF
16,TRBD2,TRBV6-4,CASSDSERGTYNEQFF
15,TRBD1,TRBV19,CASSIGRQGGETQYF
13,.,TRBV5-1,CASSSGQSYEQYF
16,TRBD2,TRBV5-1,CASSPDGRGGRQTQYF
17,.,TRBV27,CASSGGLSKLAKNIQYF
15,.,TRBV5-1,CASSPGHLNSYEQYF
15,.,TRBV21-1,CASSLRRGGLYEQYF
16,TRBD1,TRBV5-1,CASSSILGQGFNEQYF
16,.,TRBV7-2,CASSSQGINANEKLFF
14,TRBD2,TRBV27,CASSLAGDVHEQYF
17,.,TRBV4-3,CASSPEEGRSGANVLTF
15,TRBD1,TRBV7-2,CASSQPGTARYEQYF
15,.,TRBV9,CASSTSPNSGTEAFF
12,.,TRBV7-3,CASSSPGSEAFF
16,TRBD1,TRBV4-2,CASSARRDRVNYGYTF
13,.,TRBV11-2,CASSSGGYTEAFF
14,TRBD1,TRBV9,CASSEGGVAVKLFF
16,.,TRBV11-3,CASSTYRDTPGEKLFF
16,.,TRBV7-9,CSSSPYPGGRSYGYTF
17,TRBD1,TRBV9,CASSVAPTTGGAYEQYF
14,TRBD1,TRBV7-9,CASTGQGAGGELFF
13,.,TRBV30,CAWSGRATGELFF
17,TRBD2,TRBV30,CAWRRGTSGAPYNEQFF
15,.,TRBV6-5,CASSYPSGVGTEAFF
13,.,TRBV6-1,CASSRKKGAEAFF
14,TRBD1,TRBV27,CASSARDRAFVEYF
15,.,TRBV5-1,CASRRRDSGYNEQFF
13,.,TRBV5-1,CASSLEQGTEAFF
13,.,TRBV6-4,CASSVEENQPQHF
14,TRBD1,TRBV7-9,CASSDRGVNTEAFF
15,.,TRBV6-6,CASSYLGTHSYEQYF